Sequencing of this TCR beta chain was carried out in a study of post-analysis software for immune sequencing data. Study at large: The study covered relapsing-remitting, secondary progressive and progressive-relapsing courses of multiple sclerosis. Overall study findings and caveats: When patients were compared with controls, four to six TRBV segments were more frequent, TRBV5-6, TRBV5-1 and TRBV20-1 among them. Relative to controls, patients with multiple sclerosis showed significantly lower normalized Chao1 diversity.

The CDR3 is 17 residues long. V was shortened by 3 bases and J by 3 bases, with 17 bases between the two germline ends. CDR1 and CDR2 (germline): SGHTA, FQGNSA. About this clonotype itself: Its matching antigen is unknown.

Sequencing libraries made from TCR beta cDNA carried unique molecular identifiers. Using its own MiXCR run on the PCR reads, TCRdb lists one record per CDR3 protein. The table shows hundreds of thousands of distinct CDR3 sequences, with approximately 57% occurring only once. The sequenced sample consisted of blood. The TCR originated in a girl aged 10-17 years with multiple sclerosis. The genes are TRBV7-2 and TRBJ1-4; D perhaps matches TRBD1 (6 bases). CDR3 in DNA: TGTGCCAGCAGCTTCGCGGGGGCGAGTCTAGCTAATGAAAAACTGTTTTTT. Encoded protein: CASSFAGASLANEKLFF.